This passage covers 7 T cell receptor beta chains from one sample sequenced in a study of T cells in Graves' hyperthyroidism and ophthalmopathy. The source material, RNA transcripts, was used to amplify TCR beta CDR3 regions. Primed by the HTBI set, a first-round RT-PCR was run on the TCR CDR3. TCRdb itself ran the multiplex PCR reads through MiXCR, one entry per CDR3 protein. The table shows over 500,000 distinct CDR3 sequences, with over 35% occurring only once. The sequenced sample was peripheral blood or thyroid tissue (not recorded which). The receptors come from an adult woman with Graves' disease, either hyperthyroidism or ophthalmopathy (not recorded which).

This chain joins TRBV5-4 and TRBJ2-5; perhaps TRBD1 as D (6 bases). The V end lost 4 bases, the J end lost 2 bases, and 15 bases lay between the germline ends. CDR1 and CDR2 (germline): SGHNT, YYREEE (reference sequence). This CDR3 spans 15 amino acids. In DNA form, the CDR3 reads TGTGCCAGCAGCAGTATGACAGGAAAGCAAGAGACCCAGTACTTC. Translating it yields CASSSMTGKQETQYF.

The rearrangement uses TRBV20-1 and TRBJ1-4; 7 positions agree with TRBD1. The V segment lost 3 bases and the J segment 6 bases; nucleotides outside the gene matches: 4. The V gene's germline CDR1 is DFQATT and CDR2 SNEGSKA (reference sequence). This CDR3 is 13 amino acids long. The CDR3 loop is CSARTGLDEKLFF. CDR3 DNA sequence: TGCAGTGCTAGGACAGGGTTGGATGAAAAACTGTTTTTT.

This clonotype has a count of ten or more. V and J are TRBV7-9 and TRBJ1-1; no clear D. This CDR3 has 12 residues. From germline, CDR1 is SEHNR and CDR2 FQNEAQ (reference sequence). V was shortened by 5 bases and J by 4 bases, with 8 bases between the two germline ends. The CDR3 here is CASSGWGTEAFF. In DNA, the CDR3 is TGTGCCAGCAGCGGGTGGGGCACTGAAGCTTTCTTT.

The rearrangement joins TRBV10-3 to TRBJ1-5; 11 nucleotides match TRBD1. The germline CDR1 and CDR2 sequences are ENHRY and SYGVKD. Trimming at V came to 4 bases and at J to 5 bases, leaving 4 bases not matched to a gene. The CDR3 is 15 amino acids. CDR3 in amino acids: CAISGRGQGDQPQHF. In nucleotides, the CDR3 is TGTGCCATCAGTGGTCGGGGACAGGGGGATCAGCCCCAGCATTTT.

In the case of this clonotype: A much bigger clone sits one base away, suggesting this may be a read error. The chain recombines TRBV2 with TRBJ1-5, with 8 bases matching TRBD1. The germline V gene has CDR1 SNHLY and CDR2 FYNNEI. There are 14 residues in the CDR3. DNA for the CDR3: TGTGCCAGCAGTTTCAGACAGGGGAATCGGCCCCAGCATTTT. Translated, it gives CASSFRQGNRPQHF.

The V and J genes are TRBV2 and TRBJ2-2; 8 bases map to TRBD1. Germline CDR1 is SNHLY and CDR2 is FYNNEI. CDR3 length: 15 residues. Losses at the gene ends were 6 bases for V and 3 bases for J; bases not matched to a gene: 6. The CDR3 protein is CASRDPTGDTGELFF. The DNA for the CDR3 is TGTGCCAGCAGGGACCCGACAGGGGACACCGGGGAGCTGTTTTTT.

This chain connects TRBV2 to TRBJ1-4; D uncertain. V lost 7 bases and J lost 7, with 16 bases in between. Germline CDR1 is SNHLY and CDR2 is FYNNEI. There are 14 residues in the CDR3. CDR3 in amino acids: CASIQRSFTEKLFF. In DNA, the CDR3 is TGTGCCAGCATCCAGAGGTCCTTTACTGAAAAACTGTTTTTT.